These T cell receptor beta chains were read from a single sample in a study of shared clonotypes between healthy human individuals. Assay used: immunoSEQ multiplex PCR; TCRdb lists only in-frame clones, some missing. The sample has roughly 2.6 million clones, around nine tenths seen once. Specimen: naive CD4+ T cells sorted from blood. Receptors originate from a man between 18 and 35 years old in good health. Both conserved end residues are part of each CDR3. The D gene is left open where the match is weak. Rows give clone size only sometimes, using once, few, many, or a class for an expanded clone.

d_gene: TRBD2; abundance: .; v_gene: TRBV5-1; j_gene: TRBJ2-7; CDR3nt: TGCGCCAGCAGCTTGGCCGTGCGGGAGGGCCGGTACGAGCAGTACTTC; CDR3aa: CASSLAVREGRYEQYF
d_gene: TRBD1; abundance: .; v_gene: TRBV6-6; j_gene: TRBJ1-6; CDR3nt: TGTGCCAGCAGCACGCCCGGACAGGGGATGAGAACCCTCCACTTT; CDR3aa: CASSTPGQGMRTLHF
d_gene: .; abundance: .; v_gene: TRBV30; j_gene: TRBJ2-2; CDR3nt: TGTGCCTGGAGCCCGTCCCTAGCCAGGGAGCTGTTTTTT; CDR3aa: CAWSPSLARELFF
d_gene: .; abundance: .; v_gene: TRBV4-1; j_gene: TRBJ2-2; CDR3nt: TGCGCCAGCAGCCCCCGGGGCGGGGCGAACACCGGGGAGCTGTTTTTT; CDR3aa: CASSPRGGANTGELFF
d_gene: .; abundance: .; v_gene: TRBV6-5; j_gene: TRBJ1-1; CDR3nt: TGTGCCAGCAGTTACTCCGGGACACCTACTGAAGCTTTCTTT; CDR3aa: CASSYSGTPTEAFF
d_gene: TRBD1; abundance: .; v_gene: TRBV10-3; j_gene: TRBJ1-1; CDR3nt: TGTGCCACCCAGGGGGGCACTGAAGCTTTCTTT; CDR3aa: CATQGGTEAFF
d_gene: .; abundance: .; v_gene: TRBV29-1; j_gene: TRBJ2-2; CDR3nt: TGCAGCGTCGATAGGGGAACCGGGGAGCTGTTTTTT; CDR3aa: CSVDRGTGELFF
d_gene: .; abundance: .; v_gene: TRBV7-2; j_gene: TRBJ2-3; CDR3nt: TGTGCCAGCAGCTTAAGGCTGAGAGGCGCAGATACGCAGTATTTT; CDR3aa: CASSLRLRGADTQYF
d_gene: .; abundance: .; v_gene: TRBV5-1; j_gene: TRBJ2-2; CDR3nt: TGCGCCAGCAAACGAGGGAGCACCGGGGAGCTGTTTTTT; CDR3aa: CASKRGSTGELFF
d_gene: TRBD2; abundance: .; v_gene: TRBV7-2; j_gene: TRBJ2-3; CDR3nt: TGTGCCAGCAGCTTAGAGCTTGCGGGAGGCACAGATACGCAGTATTTT; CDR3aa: CASSLELAGGTDTQYF
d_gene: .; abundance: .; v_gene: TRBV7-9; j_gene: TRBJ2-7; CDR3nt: TGTGCCAGCAGCTTAGCCGACACGTACGAGCAGTACTTC; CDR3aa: CASSLADTYEQYF
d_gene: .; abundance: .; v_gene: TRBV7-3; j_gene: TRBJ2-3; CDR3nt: TGTGCCAGCAGCACAGCCCTCGGGAGTGGCACAGATACGCAGTATTTT; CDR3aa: CASSTALGSGTDTQYF
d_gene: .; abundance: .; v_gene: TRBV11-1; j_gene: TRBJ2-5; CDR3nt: TGTGCCAGCAGCCGAACTAGGGGAACGGAGACCCAGTACTTC; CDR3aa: CASSRTRGTETQYF
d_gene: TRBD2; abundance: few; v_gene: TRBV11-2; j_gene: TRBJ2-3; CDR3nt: TGTGCCAGCAGCTTAGAAGGACTAGCAGATACGCAGTATTTT; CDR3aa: CASSLEGLADTQYF
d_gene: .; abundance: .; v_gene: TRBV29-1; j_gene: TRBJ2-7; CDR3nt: TGCAGCGTTGAAGTTGGGCAAGTTGGCTACGAGCAGTACTTC; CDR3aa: CSVEVGQVGYEQYF
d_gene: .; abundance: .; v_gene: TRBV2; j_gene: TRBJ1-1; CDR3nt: TGTGCCAGCAGTGGACCAACCTTCCGGGCTTTCTTT; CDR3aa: CASSGPTFRAFF
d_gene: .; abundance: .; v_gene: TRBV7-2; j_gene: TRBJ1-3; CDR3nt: TGTGCCAGCAGCGCGCAGGGATTGGAAAACACCATATATTTT; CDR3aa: CASSAQGLENTIYF
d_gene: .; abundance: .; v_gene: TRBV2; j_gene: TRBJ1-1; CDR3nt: TGTGCCAGCAGACCGGGACGGACTATGAACACTGAAGCTTTCTTT; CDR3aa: CASRPGRTMNTEAFF
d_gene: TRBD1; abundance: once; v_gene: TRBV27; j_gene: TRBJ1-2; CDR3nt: TGTGCCAGCAGCCCGGGACAGGGGAGCTATGGCTACACCTTC; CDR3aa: CASSPGQGSYGYTF
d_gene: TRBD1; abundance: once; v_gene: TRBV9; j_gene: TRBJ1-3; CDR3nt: TGTGCCAGCAGCGTAGGGGGACAGGGCCGGAACACCATATATTTT; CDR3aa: CASSVGGQGRNTIYF
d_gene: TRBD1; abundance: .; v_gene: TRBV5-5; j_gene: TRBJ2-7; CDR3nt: TGTGCCAGCAGCTTCCCCCGGACAGGGGACCACGAGCAGTACTTC; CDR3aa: CASSFPRTGDHEQYF
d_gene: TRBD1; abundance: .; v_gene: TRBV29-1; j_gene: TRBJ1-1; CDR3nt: TGCAGCGTTGAAGCGCGACAGGGGAACACTGAAGCTTTCTTT; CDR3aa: CSVEARQGNTEAFF
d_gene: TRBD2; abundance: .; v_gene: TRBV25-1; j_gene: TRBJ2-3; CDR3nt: TGTGCCAGCAGTACTAGCGGGAGGGCCGGTATAGATACGCAGTATTTT; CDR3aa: CASSTSGRAGIDTQYF
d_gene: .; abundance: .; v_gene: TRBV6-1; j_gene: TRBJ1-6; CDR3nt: TGTGCCAGCAGTGAATACGTCAACTCACCCCTCCACTTT; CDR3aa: CASSEYVNSPLHF
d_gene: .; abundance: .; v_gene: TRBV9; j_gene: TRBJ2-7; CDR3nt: TGTGCCAGCAGCGTAGAGACAGACTACGAGCAGTACTTC; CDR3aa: CASSVETDYEQYF
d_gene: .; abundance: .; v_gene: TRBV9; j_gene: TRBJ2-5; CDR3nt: TGTGCCAGCAGCGTAGTAGGAGCGATCCAAGAGACCCAGTACTTC; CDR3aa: CASSVVGAIQETQYF
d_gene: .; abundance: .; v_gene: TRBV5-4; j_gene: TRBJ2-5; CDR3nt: TGTGCCAGCAGCGCCGACTCCTTGAGAGGAGAGACCCAGTACTTC; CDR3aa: CASSADSLRGETQYF
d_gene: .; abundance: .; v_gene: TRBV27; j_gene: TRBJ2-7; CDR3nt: TGTGCCAGCAGGAATACAGGGCCGGGTTACGAGCAGTACTTC; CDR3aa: CASRNTGPGYEQYF
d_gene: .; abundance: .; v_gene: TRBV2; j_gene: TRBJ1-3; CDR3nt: TGTGCCAGCAGTGGCGGGGGGCCCGCTGGAAACACCATATATTTT; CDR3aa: CASSGGGPAGNTIYF
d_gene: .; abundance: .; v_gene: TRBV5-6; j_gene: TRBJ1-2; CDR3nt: TGTGCCAGCAGCTTGGTAGGGCAGTACTATGGCTACACCTTC; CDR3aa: CASSLVGQYYGYTF
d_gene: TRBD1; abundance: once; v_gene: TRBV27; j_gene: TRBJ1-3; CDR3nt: TGTGCCAGCAGCCCCTTACAGGGGGCCTCTGGAAACACCATATATTTT; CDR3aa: CASSPLQGASGNTIYF
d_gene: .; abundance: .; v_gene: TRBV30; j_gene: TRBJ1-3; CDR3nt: TGTGCCTGGAGTGTACAATTTCGGGGAATTGGAAACACCATATATTTT; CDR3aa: CAWSVQFRGIGNTIYF
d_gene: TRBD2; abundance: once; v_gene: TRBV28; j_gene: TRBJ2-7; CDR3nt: TGTGCCAGCAGTGGGGCGACTAGCGGATCCTACGGGCAGTACTTC; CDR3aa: CASSGATSGSYGQYF
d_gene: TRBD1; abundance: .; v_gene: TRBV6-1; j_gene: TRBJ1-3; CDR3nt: TGTGCCAGCAGTGAACGACGACAGGGGGCTGATGGAAACACCATATATTTT; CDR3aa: CASSERRQGADGNTIYF
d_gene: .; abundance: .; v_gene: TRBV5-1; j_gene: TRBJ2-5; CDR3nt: TGCGCCAGCAGCTTGGGCTGGACCCAACCAAGCACCCAGTACTTC; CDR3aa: CASSLGWTQPSTQYF
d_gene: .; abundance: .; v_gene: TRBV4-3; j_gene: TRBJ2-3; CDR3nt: TGCGCCAGCAGCCAAGCCGTGCGCACAGATACGCAGTATTTT; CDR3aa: CASSQAVRTDTQYF
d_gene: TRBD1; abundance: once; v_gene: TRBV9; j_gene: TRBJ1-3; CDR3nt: TGTGCCAGCAGAGCCGGGACAGGGGCAAACACCATATATTTT; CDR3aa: CASRAGTGANTIYF
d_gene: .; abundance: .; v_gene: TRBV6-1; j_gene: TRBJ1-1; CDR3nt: TGTGCCAGCGCCTCGTCCCACAGGTTGAACACTGAAGCTTTCTTT; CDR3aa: CASASSHRLNTEAFF
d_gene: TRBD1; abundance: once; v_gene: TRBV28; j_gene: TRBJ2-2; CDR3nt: TGTGCCAGCAGTTTGGACAGGGTCGCCGGGGAGCTGTTTTTT; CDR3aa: CASSLDRVAGELFF
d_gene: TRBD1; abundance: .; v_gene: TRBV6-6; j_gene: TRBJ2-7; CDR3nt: TGTGCCAGCAGGGACAGGGTAGACGAGCAGTACTTC; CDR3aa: CASRDRVDEQYF
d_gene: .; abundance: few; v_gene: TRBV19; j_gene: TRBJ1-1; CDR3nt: TGTGCCAGTAGCGAGGGCACGAACACTGAAGCTTTCTTT; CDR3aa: CASSEGTNTEAFF
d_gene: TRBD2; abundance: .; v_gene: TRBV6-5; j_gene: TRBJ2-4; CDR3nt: TGTGCCAGCAGTTACGGGAGGGAAGGAGCCAAAAACATTCAGTACTTC; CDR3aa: CASSYGREGAKNIQYF
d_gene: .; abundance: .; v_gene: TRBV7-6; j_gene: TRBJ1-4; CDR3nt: TGTGCCAGCAGCCTCGCGGGTGGGGGTAACGAAAAACTGTTTTTT; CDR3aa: CASSLAGGGNEKLFF
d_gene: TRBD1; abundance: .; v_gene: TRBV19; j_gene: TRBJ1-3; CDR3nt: TGTGCCAGTAGTCGTGACAGGGTCCACACCATATATTTT; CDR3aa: CASSRDRVHTIYF
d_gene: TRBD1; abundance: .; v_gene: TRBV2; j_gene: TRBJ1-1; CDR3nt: TGTGCCAGCACCCAGGACAGGGTGTCGGCTTTCTTT; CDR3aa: CASTQDRVSAFF
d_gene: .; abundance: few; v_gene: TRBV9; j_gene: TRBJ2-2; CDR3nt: TGTGCCAGCAGCGTAGACACCTACACCGGGGAGCTGTTTTTT; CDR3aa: CASSVDTYTGELFF
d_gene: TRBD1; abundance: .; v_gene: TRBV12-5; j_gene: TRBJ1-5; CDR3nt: TGTGCTAGTGGTCTGGGGGGGACAGGGAAATATCAGCCCCAGCATTTT; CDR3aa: CASGLGGTGKYQPQHF